The 23 T cell receptor beta chains reported below all come from one sample, sequenced in a study of control samples from healthy donors and cancer patients. The table came from immunoSEQ multiplex PCR; TCRdb's copy has only in-frame clones and leaves some out. The sample lists 120,000 or so clones, around 87% occurring once. The sequenced material came from blood. Receptor source: a man aged 40-49 years in good health.

The chain carries TRBV5-1 and TRBJ1-2; tentative D call: TRBD1 (6 bases). The CDR3 is made up of 13 amino acids. The germline V gene encodes CDR1 SGHRS and CDR2 YFSETQ. The V and J ends lost 1 base and 4 bases respectively, with 8 bases between them. CDR3 loop: CASSLLDSYGYTF. CDR3 nucleotide sequence: TGCGCCAGCAGCTTGCTGGACAGCTATGGCTACACCTTC.

The V and J genes are TRBV30 and TRBJ1-4; D unclear. The germline V gene encodes CDR1 GTSNPN and CDR2 SVGIG (reference sequence). The CDR3 extends over 11 amino acids. V shed 2 bases and J shed 12 bases, with 10 bases lying between them. CDR3 in amino acids: CAWSIGAELFF. CDR3 coding DNA: TGTGCCTGGAGTATAGGCGCGGAACTGTTTTTT.

The chain carries TRBV19 and TRBJ2-3, with TRBD2 matching 9 bases. Unmatched junction bases numbered 15, after V lost 0 bases and J lost 5 bases. CDR1 and CDR2 from the germline V gene are LNHDA and SQIVND (reference sequence). This CDR3 is built from 19 residues. The CDR3 loop is CASSIDPPSGVKVGDTQYF. The CDR3 region has the DNA TGTGCCAGTAGTATAGACCCGCCTAGCGGGGTGAAGGTTGGAGATACGCAGTATTTT.

The gene calls are TRBV9 and TRBJ1-6; 11 bases line up with TRBD1. This CDR3 spans 17 amino acids. In germline, CDR1 is SGDLS, CDR2 YYNGEE. V shed 4 bases and J 8 bases; nucleotides not matched to a gene: 11. Here the CDR3 reads CASSLGRDRGRHSPLHF. The DNA of the CDR3 is TGTGCCAGCAGCTTGGGCCGGGACAGGGGGAGGCATTCACCCCTCCACTTT.

The chain has TRBV20-1 and TRBJ2-7; 10 bases match TRBD2. The germline CDR1 and CDR2 sequences are DFQATT and SNEGSKA (reference sequence). Trimming cost V 3 bases and J 3 bases; bases outside gene matches: 8. CDR3 size: 15 residues. The CDR3 is CSASWGSGGNYEQYF. CDR3 DNA sequence: TGCAGTGCTAGTTGGGGTAGCGGGGGGAACTACGAGCAGTACTTC.

V and J are TRBV7-9 and TRBJ1-1, with D hard to call. Trimming took off 5 bases at V and 7 bases at J, with 11 bases between the two ends. Germline assignment: CDR1 SEHNR and CDR2 FQNEAQ (reference sequence). This CDR3 has 12 amino acids. CDR3 loop: CASSLLAFEAFF. CDR3 DNA: TGTGCCAGCAGCCTTTTGGCGTTTGAAGCTTTCTTT.

This chain uses TRBV27 with TRBJ1-3; 9 nucleotides agree with TRBD1. Trimming at V came to 5 bases and at J to 0 bases, leaving 11 bases not matched to a gene. Looked up from germline, CDR1 is MNHEY and CDR2 is SMNVEV (reference sequence). The CDR3 runs to 18 residues. CDR3 loop: CASSIASRDRASGNTIYF. The CDR3 coding sequence is TGTGCCAGCAGTATTGCCTCCCGGGACAGGGCCTCTGGAAACACCATATATTTT.

V usage is TRBV5-4 and J usage is TRBJ2-2; 9 nucleotides line up with TRBD1. The CDR3 contains 17 residues. V was clipped by 4 bases and J by 1 base; unmatched bases: 8. From germline, CDR1 is SGHNT and CDR2 YYREEE (reference sequence). CDR3 in DNA: TGTGCCAGCAGCAGAGCCGGGACAGGGCGGAACACCGGGGAGCTGTTTTTT. It codes for CASSRAGTGRNTGELFF.

The chain is built from TRBV18 and TRBJ1-5; D is unresolved. This CDR3 has 15 residues. The V and J ends lost 1 base and 0 bases respectively, with 7 bases between them. The germline CDR1 and CDR2 sequences are KGHSH and LQKENI. For the CDR3, the DNA is TGTGCCAGCTCACCACGTGTGAATAGCAATCAGCCCCAGCATTTT. Its translation is CASSPRVNSNQPQHF.

V gene TRBV7-7 combines with J gene TRBJ2-1, with D tentatively TRBD1 or TRBD2 (6 bases each). Germline V gene data show CDR1 as SSHAT and CDR2 as FNYEAQ (reference sequence). Trimming pared 5 bases from V and 8 bases from J, leaving 16 bases between. This CDR3 has 14 residues. CDR3: CASSRTGGVDEQFF. CDR3 nucleotide sequence: TGTGCCAGCAGCCGGACCGGGGGCGTCGATGAGCAGTTCTTC.

This chain uses TRBV5-1 with TRBJ2-7, with D uncertain. The CDR3 loop spans 13 amino acids. Germline V CDR1 and CDR2: SGHRS, YFSETQ. Trimming cost V 2 bases and J 3 bases, with 9 bases left between them. The CDR3 sequence: CASSFEWSYEQYF. CDR3 DNA sequence: TGCGCCAGCAGCTTCGAATGGAGCTACGAGCAGTACTTC.

In its sample, this clone ranks as medium-sized. V is TRBV9 and J is TRBJ2-3, with TRBD2 matching 8 bases. The CDR3 is 16 amino acids. CDR1 and CDR2 (germline): SGDLS, YYNGEE. V trimming: 0 bases; J trimming: 2 bases; junction bases outside the gene matches: 5. The CDR3 sequence: CASSVEGGGSTDTQYF. In nucleotides, the CDR3 is TGTGCCAGCAGCGTAGAGGGCGGGGGGTCCACAGATACGCAGTATTTT.

The chain joins TRBV20-1 to TRBJ1-2, with D hard to call. Trimming shortened V by 4 bases and J by 6 bases, and 6 bases separated the two germline ends. Per the germline V gene, CDR1 is DFQATT and CDR2 is SNEGSKA (reference sequence). This CDR3 region has 10 residues. For the CDR3, the DNA is TGCAGTGCTAACACGAATGGCTACACCTTC. As protein: CSANTNGYTF.

The V and J genes are TRBV18 and TRBJ1-5, with 8 bases that match TRBD1. CDR1 and CDR2 from the germline V gene are KGHSH and LQKENI. The CDR3 spans 16 residues. Losses at the gene ends were 3 bases for V and 1 base for J; bases not matched to a gene: 5. The CDR3 here is CASSPSTGVSNQPQHF. The CDR3 nucleotides are TGTGCCAGCTCACCGTCGACAGGGGTGAGCAATCAGCCCCAGCATTTT.

The genes are TRBV24-1 and TRBJ1-1; TRBD1 might be the D (5 bases). The CDR3 loop spans 13 amino acids. In germline, CDR1 is KGHDR, CDR2 SFDVKD. With 5 bases removed from V and 4 bases from J, the gap between germline ends came to 10 bases. In nucleotides, the CDR3 is TGTGCCACCAGTGTGGGGGATGGCACTGAAGCTTTCTTT. Its translation: CATSVGDGTEAFF.

The chain joins TRBV30 to TRBJ1-2, with a possible D match to TRBD1 (6 bases). The germline V gene has CDR1 GTSNPN and CDR2 SVGIG (reference sequence). The CDR3 is 12 residues long. V lost 2 bases, J lost 4 bases, and 8 bases lay in between. DNA of the CDR3: TGTGCCTGGAGTCCGGGGGCCTATGGCTACACCTTC. This translates into CAWSPGAYGYTF.

The V call is TRBV7-2, the J call TRBJ1-3; D remains ambiguous. The CDR3 covers 16 residues. Trimming took off 3 bases at V and 4 bases at J, with 16 bases between the two ends. In germline, CDR1 is SGHTA, CDR2 FQGNSA. CDR3 nucleotide sequence: TGTGCCAGCAGCTTGGATCGGACCACTTCAGGAAACACCATATATTTT. Its translation is CASSLDRTTSGNTIYF.

This rearrangement joins TRBV25-1 to TRBJ2-1; D is unresolved. Germline values: CDR1 MGHDK, CDR2 SYGVNS. V lost 4 bases and J lost 6, with 19 bases in between. There are 16 residues in the CDR3. The CDR3 here is CASSGFFSVGSNEQFF. The CDR3 bases are TGTGCCAGCAGTGGATTCTTCTCCGTAGGGTCCAATGAGCAGTTCTTC. The variable domain in full, completed from reference TRBV25-1 and TRBJ2-1, reads EADIYQTPRYLVIGTGKKITLECSQTMGHDKMYWYQQDPGMELHLIHYSYGVNSTEKGDLSSESTVSRIRTEHFPLTLESARPSHTSQYLCASSGFFSVGSNEQFFGPGTRLTVL.

The J gene is TRBJ2-5, the V gene TRBV5-1; D may be TRBD1 or TRBD2 (6 bases each). The CDR3 is 14 amino acids. Germline assignment: CDR1 SGHRS and CDR2 YFSETQ. V lost 4 bases, J lost 5 bases, and 15 bases lay in between. The CDR3 region is CASSQWGARETQYF. CDR3 coding DNA: TGCGCCAGCAGCCAATGGGGGGCTCGGGAGACCCAGTACTTC.

This clone showed up just once. This rearrangement joins TRBV6-5 to TRBJ1-5; D call uncertain. Per the germline V gene, CDR1 is MNHEY and CDR2 is SVGAGI. V was clipped by 2 bases and J by 0 bases, with 8 bases between them. The CDR3 length is 15 residues. CDR3 DNA sequence: TGTGCCAGCAGTTACAGGCGGAATAGCAATCAGCCCCAGCATTTT. Its translation is CASSYRRNSNQPQHF.

The chain employs TRBV30 and TRBJ1-5, with D uncertain. V was shortened by 1 base and J by 0 bases, with 13 bases between the two germline ends. Germline assignment: CDR1 GTSNPN and CDR2 SVGIG (reference sequence). This CDR3 spans 16 amino acids. The CDR3 DNA is TGTGCCTGGAGTGAGCCTTGGGAGTATAGCAATCAGCCCCAGCATTTT. It specifies CAWSEPWEYSNQPQHF.

This chain uses TRBV7-2 with TRBJ1-4; 8 nucleotides align to TRBD1. The CDR3 covers 16 residues. The V and J ends lost 1 base and 3 bases, in that order; junction bases with no gene match: 4. Germline CDR1 and CDR2: SGHTA and FQGNSA. Written as DNA, the CDR3 is TGTGCCAGCAGCTTAGTGGGACAGGAACCTAATGAAAAACTGTTTTTT. It yields the protein CASSLVGQEPNEKLFF.

Points on this clone: An end of the junction differs from the germline gene, which may be a read error. This chain links TRBV18 with TRBJ2-2; D is perhaps TRBD1 or TRBD2 (5 bases each). This CDR3 has 15 amino acids. Germline V CDR1 and CDR2: KGHSH, LQKENI. CDR3 DNA: TGTGCCAGCTCACCACAGGACGGAAGGGACCGGGGAGCTGTTTTT. Protein product: CASSPQDGRDRGAVF.